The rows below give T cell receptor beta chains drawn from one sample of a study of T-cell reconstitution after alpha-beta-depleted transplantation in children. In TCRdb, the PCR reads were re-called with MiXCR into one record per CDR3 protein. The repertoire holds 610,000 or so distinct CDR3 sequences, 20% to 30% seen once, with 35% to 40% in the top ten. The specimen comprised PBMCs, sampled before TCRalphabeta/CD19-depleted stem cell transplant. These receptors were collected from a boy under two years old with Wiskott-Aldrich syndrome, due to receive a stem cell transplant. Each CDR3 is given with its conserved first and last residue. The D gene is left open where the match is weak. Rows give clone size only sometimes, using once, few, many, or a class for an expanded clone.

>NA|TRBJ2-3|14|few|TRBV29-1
TGCAGCGTTGAAGAAAGGTTAGGCACAGATACGCAGTATTTT
CSVEERLGTDTQYF
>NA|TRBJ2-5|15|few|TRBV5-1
TGCGCCAGCAGCTTGGAACTGGGCGGGATGGAGACCCAGTACTTC
CASSLELGGMETQYF
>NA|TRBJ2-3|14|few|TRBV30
TGTGCCTGGACGCGGGGATCTAGCACAGATACGCAGTATTTT
CAWTRGSSTDTQYF
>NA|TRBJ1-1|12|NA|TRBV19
TGTGCCAGTAGTATGTATGGGGCTGAAGCTTTCTTT
CASSMYGAEAFF
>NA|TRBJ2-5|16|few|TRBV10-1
TGCGCCAGCGGTCGGGGGACCCGGGACGGGAAAGAGACCCAGTACTTC
CASGRGTRDGKETQYF
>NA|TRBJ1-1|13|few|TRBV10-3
TGTGCCATCACCTGGGGACGGTTCACTGAAGCTTTCTTT
CAITWGRFTEAFF
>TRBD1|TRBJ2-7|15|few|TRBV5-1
TGCGCCAGCAGCTCGAGACAGGGGAGCTCCTACGAGCAGTACTTC
CASSSRQGSSYEQYF
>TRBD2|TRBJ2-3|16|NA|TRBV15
TGTGCCACCAGCAGAGGGTTGACTAGCCGCACAGATACGCAGTATTTT
CATSRGLTSRTDTQYF
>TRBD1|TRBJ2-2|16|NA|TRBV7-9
TGTGCCAGCAGCTTGCTACAGGGGCGAGGCACCGGGGAGCTGTTTTTT
CASSLLQGRGTGELFF
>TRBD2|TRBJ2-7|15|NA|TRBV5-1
TGCGCCAGCGGTTTAACTAGCGGGAGATCCTACGAGCAGTACTTC
CASGLTSGRSYEQYF
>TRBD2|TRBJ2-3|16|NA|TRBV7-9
TGTGCCAGCAGCTTAACGGCTAGCGGATACACAGATACGCAGTATTTT
CASSLTASGYTDTQYF
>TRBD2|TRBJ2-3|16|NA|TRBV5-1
TGCGCCAGCAGCTTGGTCAGCCCGAATAGCGGGAGGGCCTGGTATTTT
CASSLVSPNSGRAWYF
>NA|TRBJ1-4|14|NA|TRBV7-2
TGTGCCAGCAGCCCTAATCCGGAGGGGGAAAAACTGTTTTTT
CASSPNPEGEKLFF
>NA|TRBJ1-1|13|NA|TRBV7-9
TGTGCCAGCAGGCTTACGGGGTACGCTGAAGCTTTCTTT
CASRLTGYAEAFF
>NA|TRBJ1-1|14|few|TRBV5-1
TGCGCCAGCAGCTTGGAATTGACCAACACTGAAGCTTTCTTT
CASSLELTNTEAFF